This T cell receptor beta chain was found in a study of neurological immune-mediated disorders (dated by TCRdb to between 2019 and 2020). Regarding the study in general: Of the roughly 34 multiple sclerosis patients, around 30 had relapsing-remitting MS and 3 had secondary progressive MS. Peripheral blood TCR-beta repertoires from patients with HTLV-I-associated myelopathy (HAM/TSP), patients with multiple sclerosis, and healthy controls were compared in the study using UMI-based sequencing. Longitudinal samples, technical triplicates and paired sorted CD4+ and CD8+ T-cell subsets, alongside PBMC samples, were included among the roughly 110 TCR-beta libraries. The cohort comprised roughly 69 subjects: around 15 HAM/TSP patients, around 34 multiple sclerosis patients and around 20 healthy controls. What the study reported, not specific to this receptor: TCR clonal expansion was greatest in HAM/TSP patients and smallest in MS patients, who ranked below even healthy controls. Expanded clones from different subjects shared no identical CDR3 amino acid sequences, which suggests that TCR-beta repertoires were private in all groups. The MS cluster showed no association with clinical or MRI features, and the authors stated that larger cohorts are needed. Repertoires from 18 of 34 MS patients were grouped by phylogenetic analysis into a cluster of related CDR3 sequences, suggesting a possible repertoire-level signature.

About this clonotype: Its antigen specificity is not known. Per-base quality was not reported, and no clone a single base away is much larger than it.

To synthesize cDNA, template-switch 5'RACE was performed with a primer carrying a 10-nucleotide random unique molecular identifier so that each TCR transcript was tagged. Over 180 million TCR-beta sequences, covering 15-18 subjects, were produced in each sequencing run. Total RNA was extracted with the RNeasy kit. Using the KAPA Real-time Library Amplification kit, TCR-beta VDJ regions were amplified with primers for the TCR constant region and the 5'RACE anchor. A first PCR added sample indexes and Illumina adaptors, and a second PCR then raised library yield. After purification with Ampure beads, the TCR product of roughly 650 bp was size-selected on a 2% E-gel SizeSelection system. Before pooling, library quality was assessed on a Bioanalyzer, concentration was determined with Qubit, and library quantification was performed with the Kapa Library Quantification kit. Paired-end 2 x 150 bp sequencing of the libraries was performed on an Illumina HiSeq 2500. To increase sequence diversity, about 24-32% phiX was spiked into each library pool. The source study handled its data this way. Quality-filtered reads were processed with the UMI-based MiGEC pipeline, and over 75% of raw TCR sequences were removed by the MiGEC pipeline during error correction. VDJ genes were aligned to IMGT germline references, and clonotypes were defined by unique CDR3 amino acid sequence plus V-J genes. Clonal expansion, Shannon diversity and CDR3 relatedness (CalcPairwiseDistances, ClusterSamples) were evaluated with VDJtools, and phylogenetic trees were built with CLCbio workbench. Expanded clones were defined as having at least 8 unique UMIs, based on coefficient-of-variation modelling across technical triplicates. The public reads were quality trimmed at Q25 with fastp and then assembled into clones with MiXCR by TCRdb, keeping productive beta chains. A single entry per CDR3 protein holds the most common genes and DNA from its merged rows. The V and J calls were not made by the authors but by TCRdb's processing. This sample gives over 65,000 distinct CDR3 sequences in total; 2% to 3% of them show up just once. Around 1.1% of the sample belongs to the ten largest clones.

Libraries from unsorted PBMCs were made from 2 million PBMCs kept in RNAlater at -80 degrees C until RNA extraction. Multiple sclerosis patients were enrolled in a US clinical protocol evaluating disease progression by magnetic resonance imaging. Peripheral blood underwent Ficoll-Hypaque density gradient centrifugation to isolate PBMCs, which were then cryopreserved in liquid nitrogen. At the junction V is shortened by 4 bases and J by 7 bases, with 10 bases in between. The germline V gene (reference sequence) specifies DFQATT as CDR1 and SNEGSKA as CDR2. Counted from cysteine to phenylalanine, this CDR3 has 12 amino acids. Solely the CDR3 DNA is kept, with 36 bases framed from the first base.

The source is a woman aged 30 to 39 with multiple sclerosis. Recombination joined TRBV20-1 with TRBJ2-2; no D gene can be assigned with confidence. Sequenced input: PBMCs. The CDR3 region has the sequence CSAISPGGELFF. In nucleotide form, the sequence is TGCAGTGCTATTTCTCCCGGCGGGGAGCTGTTTTTT.